This T cell receptor (beta chain) was recovered during a study of blood T cell repertoires in COVID-19. Study-level information: COVID-19 samples, acute and convalescent, were from the United States, Italy and Spain. PBMCs, B-cell-depleted T cells, or T cells provided the cDNA or gDNA that made up the material.

This CDR3 is built from 15 residues. The sample holds one count of this clone. Study processing details: For nucleated cells, counts were estimated from reference gene primer amplification. Data came from immunoSEQ multiplex PCR; TCRdb stores just in-frame clones and leaves some out. That table furnishes V, J and clone size, whereas the DNA furnished D and trimming. Among about 73,000 clones listed, about 83% were seen once. The clonotype was recovered from a woman aged 55-69 years with acute or convalescent COVID-19. The chain combines TRBV21-1 with TRBJ1-3; the DNA was not compared with TRBD1, the D call given in the table. TRBV21-1 is a listed pseudogene. Sequenced input: peripheral blood. In DNA, the CDR3 is TGTGCCAGCCCTTATGGCAGGCTGGATGGAAACACCATATATTTT. This codes for CASPYGRLDGNTIYF.